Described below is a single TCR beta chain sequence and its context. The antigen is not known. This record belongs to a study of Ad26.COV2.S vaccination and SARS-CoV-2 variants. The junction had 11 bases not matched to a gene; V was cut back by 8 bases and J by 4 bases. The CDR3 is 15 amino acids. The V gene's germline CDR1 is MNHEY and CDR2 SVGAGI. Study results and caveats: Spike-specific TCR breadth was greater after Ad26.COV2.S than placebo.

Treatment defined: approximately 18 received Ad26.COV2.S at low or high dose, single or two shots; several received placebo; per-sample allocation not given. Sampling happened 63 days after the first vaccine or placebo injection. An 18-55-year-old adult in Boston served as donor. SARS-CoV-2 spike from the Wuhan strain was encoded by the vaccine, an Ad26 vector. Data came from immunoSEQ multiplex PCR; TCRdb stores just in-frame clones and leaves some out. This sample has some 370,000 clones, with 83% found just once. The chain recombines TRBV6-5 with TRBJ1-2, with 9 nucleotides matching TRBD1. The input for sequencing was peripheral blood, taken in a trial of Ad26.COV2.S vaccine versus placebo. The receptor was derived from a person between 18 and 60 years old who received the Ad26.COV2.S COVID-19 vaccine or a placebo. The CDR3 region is CASELTGGKGYGYTF. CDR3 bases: TGTGCCAGCGAATTGACAGGGGGAAAAGGCTATGGCTACACCTTC.